The clone carrying this T cell receptor (beta chain) was counted many times. Its specificity is not known. TCRdb reprocessed the multiplex PCR reads with MiXCR, giving one entry per CDR3 protein. The sample lists around 230,000 distinct CDR3 sequences; less than 40% were seen once. The entry originates in a study of breast tumors, draining lymph nodes, adjacent tissues. Axillary draining lymph nodes of breast cancer patients supplied the node samples. The J segment lost 4 bases and the V segment lost 3 bases, leaving 15 bases of the junction unmatched. CDR1 LNHDA and CDR2 SQIVND come from the germline V gene (reference sequence). The CDR3 spans 18 residues. Findings of the study overall: Tumor repertoires ranked between lymph nodes and nontumor tissue in diversity, with V and J gene preferences. Tumor T cell lymph node origin was a supported hypothesis, not proven.

This chain joins TRBV19 and TRBJ2-3, with 8 bases identical to TRBD2. The origin of this receptor is a female donor with breast cancer. Some clones in this sample may be carry-over from other donors' samples. Sequenced sample: axillary lymph node tissue. CDR3 sequence (DNA): TGTGCCAGTAGTATGGGGTTTCTTCGGACTAGCAAACCAGATACGCAGTATTTT. Translation: CASSMGFLRTSKPDTQYF.